This TCR beta chain was profiled in a study of PD-1 blockade in classical Hodgkin lymphoma. The CDR3 runs 16 residues. Germline V gives CDR1 SGHRS, CDR2 YFSETQ. The J segment lost 3 bases and the V segment lost 3 bases, leaving 7 bases of the junction unmatched. After autologous stem cell transplantation all patients relapsed, and prior brentuximab vedotin exposure differed between cohorts. Profiled with immunoSEQ multiplex PCR; TCRdb holds only in-frame clones, not every one. The repertoire consists of some 10,000 clones, with 75% to 80% occurring once and the leading ten covering under 30%. The sequence was collected from a human donor with classical Hodgkin lymphoma. The material was peripheral blood mononuclear cells (PBMCs), obtained at baseline. The rearrangement joins TRBV5-1 to TRBJ2-4; 9 bases are a match to TRBD1. The CDR3 coding sequence is TGCGCCAGCAGCTGGGGAGGGGGACAGGGCAAAAACATTCAGTACTTC. It translates to CASSWGGGQGKNIQYF.